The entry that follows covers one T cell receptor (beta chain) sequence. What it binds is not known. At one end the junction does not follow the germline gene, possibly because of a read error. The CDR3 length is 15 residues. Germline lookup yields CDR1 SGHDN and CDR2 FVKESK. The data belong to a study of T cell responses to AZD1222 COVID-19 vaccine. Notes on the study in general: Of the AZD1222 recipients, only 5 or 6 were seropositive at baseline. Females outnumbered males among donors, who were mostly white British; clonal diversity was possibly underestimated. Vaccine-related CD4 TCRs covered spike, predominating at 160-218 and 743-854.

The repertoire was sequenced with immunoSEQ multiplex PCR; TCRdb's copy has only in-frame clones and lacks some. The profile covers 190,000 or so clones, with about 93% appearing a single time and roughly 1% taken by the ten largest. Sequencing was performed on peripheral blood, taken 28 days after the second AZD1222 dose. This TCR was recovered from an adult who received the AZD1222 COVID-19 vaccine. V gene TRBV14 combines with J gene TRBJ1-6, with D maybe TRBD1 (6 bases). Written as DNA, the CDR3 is TGTGCCAGCAGCCAAGCCGGGACATATAGTTCACCCCTCCACTTT. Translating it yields CASSQAGTYSSPLHF.